The following is a TCR beta chain sequence with its context. No antigen is known for it. The germline V gene has CDR1 SGDLS and CDR2 YYNGEE. The CDR3 contains 12 residues. Between the trimmed V and J ends, which lost 2 bases and 2 bases, there was a span of 4 bases. This entry is derived from a study of cytomegalovirus exposure and HLA in healthy donors. Background on the study: The 95 to 150 validation repertoires used a platform that matched the one used for the approximately 670 first-cohort repertoires, as a later analysis reported.

The method was immunoSEQ multiplex PCR; TCRdb's version includes in-frame clones alone and lacks a portion of them. Of 65,000 or so clones listed, under 95% are singletons. Points from the study as a whole: Cytomegalovirus association was listed for 164 TCR beta chains.

The TCR comes from a young woman in good health and CMV-seronegative. V gene TRBV9 combines with J gene TRBJ2-5; D is uncertain. The sample taken for sequencing was PBMCs. The CDR3 nucleotides are TGTGCCAGCAGCGTCCTACAAGAGACCCAGTACTTC. Translation: CASSVLQETQYF.